The 27 T cell receptor beta chains given below trace back to one sample, sequenced in a study of T cell responses to AZD1222 COVID-19 vaccine (dated by TCRdb to the early 2020s). The time point label, read with the paper, signifies: baseline before first vaccination. Explained via the paper, the treatment or condition label denotes: meningococcal conjugate vaccine given as trial control. Libraries were made using the immunoSEQ multiplex PCR assay. TCRdb's version of the immuneACCESS table is confined to in-frame rearrangements and falls short of the full clone set. An unresolved V gene accounts for under half of the shortfall where checked; the remainder is of unknown origin. Across this sample there are tens of thousands of clones, with approximately 88% seen only once. 4% to 5.5% of the sample is in the top ten clones. Sequenced material: peripheral blood, taken on day 0 of MenACWY control vaccination. These TCRs come from an adult in good health.

The rearrangement links TRBV7-2 to TRBJ2-5; 8 positions agree with TRBD2. Germline lookup yields CDR1 SGHTA and CDR2 FQGNSA. The CDR3 extends over 17 amino acids. Germline trimming cut 1 base from V and 7 bases from J; bases unmatched to any gene: 14. As DNA, the CDR3 is TGTGCCAGCAGCTTAGTCGGATCAGCGGGAGAGGTTGGGACCCAGTACTTC. It specifies CASSLVGSAGEVGTQYF.

The V call is TRBV27, the J call TRBJ1-4, with a weak D call TRBD1 (5 bases). With 7 bases removed from V and 0 bases from J, the gap between germline ends came to 12 bases. The CDR3 extends over 15 amino acids. Germline V gene data show CDR1 as MNHEY and CDR2 as SMNVEV (reference sequence). The CDR3 DNA sequence: TGTGCCAGCATCCTTGGGGACCCAACTAATGAAAAACTGTTTTTT. Translating it yields CASILGDPTNEKLFF.

V usage is TRBV7-8 and J usage is TRBJ1-1; no firm D call. The V end lost 3 bases, the J end lost 3 bases, and 11 bases lay between the germline ends. The V gene's germline CDR1 is SGHVS and CDR2 FQNEAQ. This CDR3 comprises 14 residues. CDR3 sequence: CASSFILKDTEAFF. CDR3 sequence (DNA): TGTGCCAGCAGCTTTATACTGAAGGACACTGAAGCTTTCTTT.

The V call is TRBV7-6, the J call TRBJ1-2; D ambiguous. Trimming took 1 base from V and 2 from J, leaving 8 bases between them. This CDR3 spans 14 amino acids. Germline-derived CDR1 and CDR2 are SGHVS and FNYEAQ. DNA of the CDR3: TGTGCCAGCAGCTTAGGTCCAGACAACTATGGCTACACCTTC. Its protein product is CASSLGPDNYGYTF.

The rearrangement uses TRBV5-1 and TRBJ1-4; 9 bases align to TRBD1. Germline CDR1 is SGHRS and CDR2 is YFSETQ. This CDR3 contains 14 residues. The trim removed 4 bases at V and 7 bases at J, leaving 5 bases unmatched. The CDR3 reads CASSHGTGSEKLFF. CDR3 DNA sequence: TGCGCCAGCAGCCATGGGACAGGGTCTGAAAAACTGTTTTTT. Together with reference TRBV5-1 and TRBJ1-4, the CDR3 gives the full variable domain: KAGVTQTPRYLIKTRGQQVTLSCSPISGHRSVSWYQQTPGQGLQFLFEYFSETQRNKGNFPGRFSGRQFSNSRSEMNVSTLELGDSALYLCASSHGTGSEKLFFGSGTQLSVL.

This chain links TRBV28 with TRBJ2-1; 9 bases match TRBD1. V was clipped by 4 bases and J by 7 bases; unmatched bases: 8. CDR1 is MDHEN and CDR2 is SYDVKM in the germline V gene. This CDR3 contains 15 residues. CDR3 in amino acids: CASSSLGQGGNEQFF. The CDR3 nucleotides read TGTGCCAGCAGTTCACTGGGACAGGGAGGGAATGAGCAGTTCTTC.

CDR3 sequence reads: CASSQVGHGTQYF. The CDR3 bases are TGCGCCAGCAGCCAAGTGGGGCATGGCACGCAGTATTTT. The chain is built from TRBV4-3 and TRBJ2-3, with D possibly TRBD1 on 5 matching bases. CDR3 length: 13 amino acids. Trimming cost V 1 base and J 9 bases, with 11 bases left between them. Per germline, CDR1 LGHNA and CDR2 YSLEER.

This chain joins TRBV12-3 or TRBV12-4 and TRBJ2-7; D is uncertain. The CDR3 runs 12 residues. V lost 3 bases and J lost 4, with 7 bases in between. CDR3 coding DNA: TGTGCCAGCAGTTTCGTAGGGTACGAGCAGTACTTC. This translates into CASSFVGYEQYF.

The genes are TRBV6-1 and TRBJ2-1; D call uncertain. Trimming stripped 2 bases from V and 10 bases from J, with 18 bases between. This CDR3 has 15 residues. Germline CDR1 and CDR2: MNHNS and SASEGT. The CDR3: CASSESSLVEGEQFF. In DNA form, the CDR3 reads TGTGCCAGCAGTGAAAGCTCCCTGGTGGAAGGCGAGCAGTTCTTC.

The V gene is TRBV27, the J gene TRBJ2-7, with 7 bases identical to TRBD2. The CDR3 is 13 amino acids. With V trimmed by 11 bases and J by 5 bases, 12 bases remained unmatched. Germline CDR1 reads MNHEY; CDR2 reads SMNVEV (reference sequence). The CDR3 region is CAWEGSGTHEQYF. CDR3 bases: TGTGCCTGGGAAGGGAGCGGGACCCACGAGCAGTACTTC.

The J gene is TRBJ2-2, the V gene TRBV5-4; the D gene is possibly TRBD2 (6 bases). Trimming pared 1 base from V and 5 bases from J, leaving 6 bases between. Per germline, CDR1 SGHNT and CDR2 YYREEE (reference sequence). The length of the CDR3 is 13 residues. The CDR3 is CASSLRETGELFF. Written as DNA, the CDR3 is TGTGCCAGCAGCTTGCGGGAGACCGGGGAGCTGTTTTTT.

This sequence joins TRBV6-5 and TRBJ1-1, with 7 bases identical to TRBD1. Germline CDR1 reads MNHEY; CDR2 reads SVGAGI. There are 16 residues in the CDR3. V was clipped by 0 bases and J by 0 bases; unmatched bases: 4. CDR3 nucleotide sequence: TGTGCCAGCAGTTACTCGAGGGGGCTGATGAACACTGAAGCTTTCTTT. Its protein is CASSYSRGLMNTEAFF.

This clone has a single count. The V call is TRBV9, the J call TRBJ1-2, with D tentatively TRBD1 (5 bases). The germline gives CDR1 SGDLS, CDR2 YYNGEE. This CDR3 spans 12 amino acids. V lost 2 bases to trimming and J lost 8 bases, with 10 bases between them. The CDR3 region has the DNA TGTGCCAGCAGCGTCCCAGGGCGAGGCTACACCTTC. Protein: CASSVPGRGYTF.

This CDR3 is CASSEAGTGQGYGYTF. The DNA of the CDR3 is TGTGCCAGCAGTGAAGCTGGAACAGGGCAAGGGTATGGCTACACCTTC. This rearrangement joins TRBV6-1 to TRBJ1-2, with D perhaps TRBD1 (6 bases). CDR1 and CDR2 (germline): MNHNS, SASEGT. Deletions cut 0 bases from V and 5 bases from J, with 16 bases between. This CDR3 spans 16 amino acids.

J is TRBJ2-1 and V is TRBV30, with TRBD2 identical over 7 bases. Germline V CDR1 and CDR2: GTSNPN, SVGIG (reference sequence). The CDR3 consists of 11 residues. After removal of 5 bases from V and 15 bases from J, the junction contained 10 bases not matched to a gene. The DNA for the CDR3 is TGTGCCTGGGACGCCGGGGAGGGTCCGTTCTTC. Translation gives CAWDAGEGPFF.

This clone was observed a single time. V is TRBV28 and J is TRBJ2-7; unclear D gene. Germline values: CDR1 MDHEN, CDR2 SYDVKM. There are 12 residues in the CDR3. V lost 3 bases and J lost 5, with 8 bases in between. CDR3 amino acids: CASSLGRHEQYF. For the CDR3, the DNA is TGTGCCAGCAGTTTGGGTAGGCACGAGCAGTACTTC.

The gene calls are TRBV30 and TRBJ1-2; 8 bases line up with TRBD1. J gave up 0 bases and V 1 base, and 4 bases lay outside the gene matches. CDR1 is GTSNPN and CDR2 is SVGIG in the germline V gene (reference sequence). This CDR3 region has 15 residues. The CDR3 loop reads CAWSDRTGPNYGYTF. The CDR3 bases are TGTGCCTGGAGTGACCGGACAGGGCCTAACTATGGCTACACCTTC.

This chain connects TRBV5-4 to TRBJ1-1; tentatively, D is TRBD1 (5 bases). This CDR3 region has 15 residues. The V end lost 4 bases, the J end lost 6 bases, and 19 bases lay between the germline ends. Germline CDR1 reads SGHNT; CDR2 reads YYREEE (reference sequence). The CDR3 bases are TGTGCCAGCAGCGTCAAAACGGGAGGGGAACCTGAAGCTTTCTTT. Residues: CASSVKTGGEPEAFF. Full variable domain (rest looked up from reference TRBV5-4 and TRBJ1-1): ETGVTQSPTHLIKTRGQQVTLRCSSQSGHNTVSWYQQALGQGPQFIFQYYREEENGRGNFPPRFSGLQFPNYSSELNVNALELDDSALYLCASSVKTGGEPEAFFGQGTRLTVV.

The chain links TRBV9 to TRBJ1-1; D is ambiguous. The CDR3 totals 12 residues. Germline V CDR1 and CDR2: SGDLS, YYNGEE. The germline V and J ends were trimmed by 4 bases and 2 bases, with 6 bases remaining between them. The CDR3 sequence: CASSPINTEAFF. The CDR3 bases are TGTGCCAGCAGCCCTATAAACACTGAAGCTTTCTTT.

The genes are TRBV2 and TRBJ2-7; D is ambiguous. CDR1 is SNHLY, CDR2 FYNNEI, per germline. The V gene lost 7 bases and the J gene lost 4 bases, with 14 bases spanning the gap. The CDR3 is 13 amino acids. CDR3 sequence: CASNVRVRYEQYF. The DNA of the CDR3 is TGTGCCAGCAACGTACGAGTGCGGTACGAGCAGTACTTC. The full variable domain, in which reference TRBV2 and TRBJ2-7 provide the parts outside the CDR3, is EPEVTQTPSHQVTQMGQEVILRCVPISNHLYFYWYRQILGQKVEFLVSFYNNEISEKSEIFDDQFSVERPDGSNFTLKIRSTKLEDSAMYFCASNVRVRYEQYFGPGTRLTVT.

This chain uses TRBV7-9 with TRBJ1-1; 8 nucleotides line up with TRBD1. Germline assignment: CDR1 SEHNR and CDR2 FQNEAQ (reference sequence). V lost 5 bases to trimming and J lost 2 bases; unmatched junction nucleotides: 7. The CDR3 contains 15 residues. The CDR3 region is CASSMTGEKNTEAFF. The DNA of the CDR3 is TGTGCCAGCAGCATGACAGGGGAGAAAAACACTGAAGCTTTCTTT.

The chain recombines TRBV5-4 with TRBJ1-2, with D perhaps matching TRBD1 (6 bases). This CDR3 is built from 14 residues. CDR1 SGHNT and CDR2 YYREEE come from the germline V gene (reference sequence). Deletions cut 0 bases from V and 2 bases from J, with 8 bases between. DNA of the CDR3: TGTGCCAGCAGCTTGGCCGGACAGAACTATGGCTACACCTTC. It yields the protein CASSLAGQNYGYTF.

The chain recombines TRBV23-1 with TRBJ1-2, with no clear D. TRBV23-1 is known as an ORF, though its function is uncertain. V lost 2 bases and J 1 base, leaving 20 bases between the germline ends. The CDR3 spans 18 residues. This CDR3 is CASSQIALNQGINYGYTF. Here the CDR3 DNA reads TGCGCCAGCAGTCAAATAGCATTAAACCAAGGGATTAACTATGGCTACACCTTC.

V usage is TRBV28 and J usage is TRBJ2-7; no clear D gene. V lost 6 bases to trimming and J lost 2 bases, with 8 bases between them. Germline-derived CDR1 and CDR2 are MDHEN and SYDVKM. The CDR3 has 12 residues. Here the CDR3 reads CASSGETYEQYF. Written as DNA, the CDR3 is TGTGCCAGCAGCGGCGAGACCTACGAGCAGTACTTC.

The gene calls are TRBV14 and TRBJ2-1, with D uncertain. This CDR3 comprises 13 residues. Germline V gene sequence: CDR1 SGHDN, CDR2 FVKESK. The ends were cut back, 1 base at V and 3 bases at J, with 4 bases in the middle. The CDR3 spells CASSQGSYNEQFF. The CDR3 nucleotides are TGTGCCAGCAGCCAAGGCAGCTACAATGAGCAGTTCTTC.

The CDR3, as DNA: TGTGCCAGCCAACGCGAGCGTAGAATTAGTACCAAAAACATTCAGTACTTC. Its translation: CASQRERRISTKNIQYF. The V and J genes are TRBV19 and TRBJ2-4; D remains ambiguous. This CDR3 is built from 17 residues. Germline loops: CDR1 LNHDA, CDR2 SQIVND (reference sequence). Deletions cut 9 bases from V and 2 bases from J, with 23 bases between.

As concerns this clone: The same CDR3 is also encoded by other DNA sequences in this sample. The chain joins TRBV4-1 to TRBJ1-2, with 8 bases that match TRBD1. This CDR3 is 15 amino acids long. V lost 1 base to trimming and J lost 2 bases; unmatched junction nucleotides: 3. Germline values: CDR1 MGHRA, CDR2 YSYEKL. CDR3 region: CASSQGQGANYGYTF. The CDR3 DNA sequence: TGCGCCAGCAGCCAAGGGCAGGGGGCGAACTATGGCTACACCTTC.